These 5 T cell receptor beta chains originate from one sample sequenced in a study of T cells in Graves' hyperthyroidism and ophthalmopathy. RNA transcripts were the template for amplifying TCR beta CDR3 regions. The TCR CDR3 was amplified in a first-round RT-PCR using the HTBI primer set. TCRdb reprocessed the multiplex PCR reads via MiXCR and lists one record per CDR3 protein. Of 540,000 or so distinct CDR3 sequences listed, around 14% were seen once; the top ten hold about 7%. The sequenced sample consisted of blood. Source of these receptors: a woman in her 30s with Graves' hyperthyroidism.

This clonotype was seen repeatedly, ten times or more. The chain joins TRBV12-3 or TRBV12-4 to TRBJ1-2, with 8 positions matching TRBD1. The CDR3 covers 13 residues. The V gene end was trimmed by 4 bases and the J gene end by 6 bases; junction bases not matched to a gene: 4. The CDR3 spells CASSYGQGDGYTF. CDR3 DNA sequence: TGTGCCAGCAGTTACGGACAGGGAGATGGCTACACCTTC.

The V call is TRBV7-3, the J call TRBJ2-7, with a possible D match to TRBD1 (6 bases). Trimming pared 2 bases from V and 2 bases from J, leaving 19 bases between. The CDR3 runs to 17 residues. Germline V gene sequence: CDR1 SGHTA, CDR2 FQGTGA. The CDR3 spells CASSLFPRGQSPYEQYF. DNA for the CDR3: TGTGCCAGCAGCTTATTTCCCCGCGGACAGTCCCCCTACGAGCAGTACTTC.

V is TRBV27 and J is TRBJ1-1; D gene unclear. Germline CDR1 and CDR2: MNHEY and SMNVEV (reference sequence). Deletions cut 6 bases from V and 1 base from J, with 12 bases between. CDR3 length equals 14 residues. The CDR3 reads CASSQTARNTEAFF. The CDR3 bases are TGTGCCAGCAGCCAAACAGCGAGGAACACTGAAGCTTTCTTT.

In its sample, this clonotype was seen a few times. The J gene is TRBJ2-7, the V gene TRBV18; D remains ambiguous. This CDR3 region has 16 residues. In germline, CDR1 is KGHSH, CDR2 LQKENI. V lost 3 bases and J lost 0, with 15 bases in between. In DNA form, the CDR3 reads TGTGCCAGCTCACCCCAGGAAAGCGAAAGCTCCTACGAGCAGTACTTC. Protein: CASSPQESESSYEQYF.

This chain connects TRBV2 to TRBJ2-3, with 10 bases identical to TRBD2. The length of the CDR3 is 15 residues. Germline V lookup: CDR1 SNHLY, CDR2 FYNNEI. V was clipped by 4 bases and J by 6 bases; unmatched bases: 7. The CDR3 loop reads CASSVMLAGADTQYF. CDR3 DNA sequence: TGTGCCAGCAGTGTAATGCTAGCGGGAGCTGATACGCAGTATTTT.